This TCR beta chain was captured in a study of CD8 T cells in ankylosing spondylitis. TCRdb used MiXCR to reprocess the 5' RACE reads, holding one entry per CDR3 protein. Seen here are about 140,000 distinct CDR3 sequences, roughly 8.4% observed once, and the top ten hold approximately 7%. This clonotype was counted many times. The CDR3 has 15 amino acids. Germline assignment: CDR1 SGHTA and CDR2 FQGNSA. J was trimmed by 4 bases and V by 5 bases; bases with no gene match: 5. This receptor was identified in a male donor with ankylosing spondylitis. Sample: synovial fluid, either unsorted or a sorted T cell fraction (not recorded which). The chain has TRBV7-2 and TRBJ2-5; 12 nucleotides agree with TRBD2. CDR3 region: CASSRGLAGPETQYF. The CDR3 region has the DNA TGTGCCAGCAGCCGGGGACTAGCGGGTCCAGAGACCCAGTACTTC.